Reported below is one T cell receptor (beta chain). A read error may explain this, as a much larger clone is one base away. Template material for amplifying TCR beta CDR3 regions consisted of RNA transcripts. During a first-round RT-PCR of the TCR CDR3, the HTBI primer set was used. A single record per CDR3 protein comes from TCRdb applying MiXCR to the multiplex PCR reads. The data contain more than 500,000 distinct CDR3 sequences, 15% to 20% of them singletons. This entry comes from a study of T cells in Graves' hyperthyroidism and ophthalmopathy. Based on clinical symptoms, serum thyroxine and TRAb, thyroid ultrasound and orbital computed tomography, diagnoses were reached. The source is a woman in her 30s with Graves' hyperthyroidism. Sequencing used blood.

The CDR3 region is CASSVDGETQFF. DNA for the CDR3: TGTGCCAGCAGCGTCGACGGGGAGACCCAGTTCTTC. This chain connects TRBV11-2 to TRBJ2-5, with a weak D call TRBD2 (5 bases). The J call may be wrong; the DNA end is better matched by TRBJ2-1. Germline CDR1 and CDR2: SGHAT and FQNNGV. The CDR3 has 12 residues.